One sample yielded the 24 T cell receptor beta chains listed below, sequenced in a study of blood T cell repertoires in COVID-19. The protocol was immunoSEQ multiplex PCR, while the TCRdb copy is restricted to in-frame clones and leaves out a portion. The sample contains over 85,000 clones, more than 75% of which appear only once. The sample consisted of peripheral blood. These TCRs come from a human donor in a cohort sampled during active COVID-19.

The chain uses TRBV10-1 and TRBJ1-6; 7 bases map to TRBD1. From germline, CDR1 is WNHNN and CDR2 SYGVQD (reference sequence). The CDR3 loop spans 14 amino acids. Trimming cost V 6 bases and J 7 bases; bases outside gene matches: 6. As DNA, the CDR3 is TGCGCCAGCAGCCGGGACAGTGGAAATTCACCCCTCCACTTT. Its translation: CASSRDSGNSPLHF.

CDR3: CASSSNGEGLAEEGEQYF. The CDR3 bases are TGTGCCAGCAGCTCAAATGGAGAAGGCCTAGCGGAAGAAGGCGAGCAGTACTTC. The chain joins TRBV7-3 to TRBJ2-7; 7 bases agree with TRBD2. V gave up 4 bases and J gave up 6 bases; unmatched junction bases: 21. The germline V gene encodes CDR1 SGHTA and CDR2 FQGTGA. CDR3 length: 18 amino acids.

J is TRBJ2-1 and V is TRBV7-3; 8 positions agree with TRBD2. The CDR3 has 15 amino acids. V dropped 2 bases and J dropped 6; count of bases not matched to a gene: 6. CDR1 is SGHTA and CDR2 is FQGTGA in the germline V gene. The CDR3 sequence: CASSLGLAPSNEQFF. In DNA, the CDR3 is TGTGCCAGCAGCTTAGGACTAGCTCCCTCCAATGAGCAGTTCTTC.

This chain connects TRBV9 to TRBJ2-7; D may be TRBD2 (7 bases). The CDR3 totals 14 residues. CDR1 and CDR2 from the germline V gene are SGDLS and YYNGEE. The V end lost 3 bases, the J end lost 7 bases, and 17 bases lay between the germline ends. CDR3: CASSGLAGGGEQYF. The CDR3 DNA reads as TGTGCCAGCAGCGGACTAGCAGGAGGGGGAGAGCAGTACTTC.

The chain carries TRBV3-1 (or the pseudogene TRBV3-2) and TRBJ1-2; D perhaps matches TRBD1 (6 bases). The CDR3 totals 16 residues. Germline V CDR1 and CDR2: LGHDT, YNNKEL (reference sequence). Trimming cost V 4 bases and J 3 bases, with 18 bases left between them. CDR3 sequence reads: CASSREGVRQDYGYTF. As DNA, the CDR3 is TGTGCCAGCAGCCGGGAGGGGGTAAGACAGGACTATGGCTACACCTTC.

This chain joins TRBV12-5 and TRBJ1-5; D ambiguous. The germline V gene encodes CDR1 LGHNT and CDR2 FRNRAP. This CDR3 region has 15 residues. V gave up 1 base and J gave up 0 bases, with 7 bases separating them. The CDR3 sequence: CASGLDRSSNQPQHF. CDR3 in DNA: TGTGCTAGTGGTTTGGACAGATCTAGCAATCAGCCCCAGCATTTT.

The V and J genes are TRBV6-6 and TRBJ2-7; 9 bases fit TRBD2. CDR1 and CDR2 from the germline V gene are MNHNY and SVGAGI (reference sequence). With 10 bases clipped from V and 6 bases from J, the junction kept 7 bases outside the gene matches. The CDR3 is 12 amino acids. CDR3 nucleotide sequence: TGTGCCACCTTAGCGGGAGCGGGCGAGCAGTACTTC. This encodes CATLAGAGEQYF.

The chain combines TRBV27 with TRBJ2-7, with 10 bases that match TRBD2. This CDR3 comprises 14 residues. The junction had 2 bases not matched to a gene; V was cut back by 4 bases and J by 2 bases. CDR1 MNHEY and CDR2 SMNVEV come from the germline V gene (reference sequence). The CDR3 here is CASSSGTSAYEQYF. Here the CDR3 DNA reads TGTGCCAGCAGTTCGGGGACTAGCGCCTACGAGCAGTACTTC.

In nucleotides, the CDR3 is TGTGCCAGCAGCAACGGTGATACGCAGTATTTT. Amino acids: CASSNGDTQYF. The chain has TRBV6-5 and TRBJ2-3; D gene uncertain. V was pared by 6 bases and J by 6 bases, with 7 bases between. The CDR3 is 11 amino acids. The germline gives CDR1 MNHEY, CDR2 SVGAGI.

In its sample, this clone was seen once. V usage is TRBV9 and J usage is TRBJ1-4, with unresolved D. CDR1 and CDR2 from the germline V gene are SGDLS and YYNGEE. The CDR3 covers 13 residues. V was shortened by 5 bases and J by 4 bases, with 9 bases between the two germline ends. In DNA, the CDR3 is TGTGCCAGCAGGAGACATGTTAATGAAAAACTGTTTTTT. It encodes CASRRHVNEKLFF.

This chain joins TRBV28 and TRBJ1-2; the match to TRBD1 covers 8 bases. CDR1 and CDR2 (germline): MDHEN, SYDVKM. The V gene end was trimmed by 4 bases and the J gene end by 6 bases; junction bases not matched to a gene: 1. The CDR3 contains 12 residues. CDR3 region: CASSSDRDGYTF. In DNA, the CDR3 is TGTGCCAGCAGTTCGGACAGGGATGGCTACACCTTC.

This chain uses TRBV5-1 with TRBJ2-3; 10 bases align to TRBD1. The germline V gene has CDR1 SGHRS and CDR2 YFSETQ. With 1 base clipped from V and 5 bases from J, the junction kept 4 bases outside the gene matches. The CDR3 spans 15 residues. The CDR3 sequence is CASSLLDRGKDTQYF. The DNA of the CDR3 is TGCGCCAGCAGCTTGTTGGACAGGGGGAAAGATACGCAGTATTTT.

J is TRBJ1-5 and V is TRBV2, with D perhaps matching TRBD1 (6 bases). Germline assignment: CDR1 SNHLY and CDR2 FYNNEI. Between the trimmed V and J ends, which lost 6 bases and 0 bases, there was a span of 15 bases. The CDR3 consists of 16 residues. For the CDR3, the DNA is TGTGCCAGCAGGCGACTACAGGGTTCTAGCAATCAGCCCCAGCATTTT. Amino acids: CASRRLQGSSNQPQHF.

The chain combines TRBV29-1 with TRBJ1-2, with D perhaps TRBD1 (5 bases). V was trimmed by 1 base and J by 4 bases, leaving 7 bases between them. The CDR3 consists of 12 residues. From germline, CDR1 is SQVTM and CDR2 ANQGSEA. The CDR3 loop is CSVEGRAYGYTF. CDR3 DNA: TGCAGCGTTGAAGGCAGGGCCTATGGCTACACCTTC.

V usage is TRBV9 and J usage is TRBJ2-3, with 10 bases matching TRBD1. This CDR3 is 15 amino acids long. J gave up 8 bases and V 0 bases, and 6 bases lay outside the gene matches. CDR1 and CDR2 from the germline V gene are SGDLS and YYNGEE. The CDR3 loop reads CASSVGTGGASTQYF. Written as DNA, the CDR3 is TGTGCCAGCAGCGTAGGGACAGGGGGGGCTTCTACGCAGTATTTT.

CDR3 coding DNA: TGCGCCAGCAGCTTGGCAGGGGCCAACGTCCTGACTTTC. Translating gives CASSLAGANVLTF. The chain has TRBV5-1 and TRBJ2-6; D not certain. Germline assignment: CDR1 SGHRS and CDR2 YFSETQ. The CDR3 is made up of 13 amino acids. Trimming took off 0 bases at V and 4 bases at J, with 2 bases between the two ends.

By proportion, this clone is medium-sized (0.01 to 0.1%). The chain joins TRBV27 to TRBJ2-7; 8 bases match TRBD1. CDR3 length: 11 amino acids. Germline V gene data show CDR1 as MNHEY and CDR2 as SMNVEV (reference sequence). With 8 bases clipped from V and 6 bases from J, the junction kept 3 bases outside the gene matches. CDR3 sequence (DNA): TGTGCCAGCGGGGACAGGAGCGAGCAGTACTTC. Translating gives CASGDRSEQYF.

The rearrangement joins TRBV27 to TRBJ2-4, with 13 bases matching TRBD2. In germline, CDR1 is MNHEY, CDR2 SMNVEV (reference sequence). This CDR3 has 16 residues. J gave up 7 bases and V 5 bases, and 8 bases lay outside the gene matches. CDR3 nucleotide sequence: TGTGCCAGCAGTCCCCGGACTAGCGGGAGTTGGAACATTCAGTACTTC. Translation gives CASSPRTSGSWNIQYF.

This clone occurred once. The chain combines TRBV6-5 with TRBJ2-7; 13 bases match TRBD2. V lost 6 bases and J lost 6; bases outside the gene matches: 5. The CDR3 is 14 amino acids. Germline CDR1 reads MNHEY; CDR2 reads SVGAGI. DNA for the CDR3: TGTGCCAGCAGAGGACTAGCGGGAGAAGGCGAGCAGTACTTC. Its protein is CASRGLAGEGEQYF.

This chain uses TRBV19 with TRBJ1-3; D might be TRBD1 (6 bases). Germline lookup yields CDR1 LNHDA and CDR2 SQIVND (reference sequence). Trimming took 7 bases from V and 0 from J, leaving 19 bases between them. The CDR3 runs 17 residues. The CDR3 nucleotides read TGTGCCAGTACCACGGACAGCAGCGACTTCTCTGGAAACACCATATATTTT. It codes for CASTTDSSDFSGNTIYF.

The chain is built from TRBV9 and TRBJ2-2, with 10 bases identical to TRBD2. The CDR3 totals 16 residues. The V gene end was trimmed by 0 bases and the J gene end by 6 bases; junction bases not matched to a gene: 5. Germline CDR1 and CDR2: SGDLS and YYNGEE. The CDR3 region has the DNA TGTGCCAGCAGCGTAGAGGGGACTAGCGCGGCCGGGGAGCTGTTTTTT. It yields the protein CASSVEGTSAAGELFF.

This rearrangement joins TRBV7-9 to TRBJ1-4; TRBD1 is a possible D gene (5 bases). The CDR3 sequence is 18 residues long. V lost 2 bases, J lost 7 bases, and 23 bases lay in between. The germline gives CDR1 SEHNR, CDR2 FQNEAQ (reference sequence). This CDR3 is CASSLRSAGRKGFEKLFF. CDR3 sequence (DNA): TGTGCCAGCAGCTTAAGGTCAGCAGGGAGGAAGGGATTTGAAAAACTGTTTTTT.

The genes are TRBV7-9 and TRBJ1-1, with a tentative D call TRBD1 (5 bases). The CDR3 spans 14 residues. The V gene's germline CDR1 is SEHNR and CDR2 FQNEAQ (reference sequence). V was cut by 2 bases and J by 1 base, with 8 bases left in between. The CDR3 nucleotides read TGTGCCAGCAGCTTAAGCGACAGGAACACTGAAGCTTTCTTT. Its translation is CASSLSDRNTEAFF.

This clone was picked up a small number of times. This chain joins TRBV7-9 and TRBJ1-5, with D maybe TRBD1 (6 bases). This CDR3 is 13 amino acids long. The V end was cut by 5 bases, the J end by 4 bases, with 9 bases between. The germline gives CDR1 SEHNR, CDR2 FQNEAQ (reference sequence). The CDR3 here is CASSRTANQPQHF. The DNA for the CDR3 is TGTGCCAGCAGCCGGACAGCTAATCAGCCCCAGCATTTT. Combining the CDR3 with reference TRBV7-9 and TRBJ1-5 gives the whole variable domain DTGVSQNPRHKITKRGQNVTFRCDPISEHNRLYWYRQTLGQGPEFLTYFQNEAQLEKSRLLSDRFSAERPKGSFSTLEIQRTEQGDSAMYLCASSRTANQPQHFGDGTRLSIL.